A selection of T cell receptor beta chains follows, all from one sample in a study of CXCR3-negative and CXCR3-positive naive CD8 T cells. Reprocessing the 5' RACE reads, TCRdb reports a single entry for every CDR3 protein and omits DNA. The sample's table shows around 140,000 distinct CDR3 sequences. The specimen was naive CXCR3- CD8+ T cells from blood. These receptors originate from a human donor in good health. Some clones in this sample may be carry-over from other donors' samples. CDR3s include the opening cysteine and the closing phenylalanine or tryptophan.

j_call v_call cdr3_length cdr3_aa
TRBJ1-1 TRBV28 14 CASSLYPTGQEAFF
TRBJ1-5 TRBV29-1 12 CTRPGGVWPQHF
TRBJ2-1 TRBV7-2 15 CASSTGLAGYNEQFF
TRBJ2-7 TRBV28 14 CASSLSYRSYEQYF
TRBJ2-1 TRBV13 15 CASSYAGGNYNEQFF
TRBJ2-7 TRBV29-1 15 CSAALSDRGYYEQYF
TRBJ1-2 TRBV4-1 15 CASSQDPGYSNGYTF
TRBJ2-1 TRBV7-2 18 CASSSQLLAGVPYNEQFF
TRBJ2-2 TRBV29-1 16 CSVSDPPGLNTGELFF
TRBJ2-1 TRBV7-8 17 CASSLEWGDRAPNEQFF
TRBJ2-7 TRBV3-1 17 CASSQYPSASYSYEQYF
TRBJ1-2 TRBV29-1 14 CSVPWDRGDYGYTF
TRBJ2-1 TRBV25-1 15 CASSGVLAGGAEQFF
TRBJ2-5 TRBV15 15 CATSRDRRFQETQYF
TRBJ2-7 TRBV14 14 CASSTLTAAYEQYF
TRBJ2-3 TRBV28 17 CASSFLAEPVGTDTQYF
TRBJ2-7 TRBV2 15 CASSEIGRVDYEQYF